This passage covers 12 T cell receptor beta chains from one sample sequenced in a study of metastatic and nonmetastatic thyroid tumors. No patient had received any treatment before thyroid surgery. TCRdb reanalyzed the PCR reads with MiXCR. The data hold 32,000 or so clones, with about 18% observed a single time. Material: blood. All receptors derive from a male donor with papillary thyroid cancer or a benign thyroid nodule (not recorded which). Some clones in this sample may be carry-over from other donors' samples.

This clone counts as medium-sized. Here the CDR3 reads CASSQPGQGVNGYTF. The CDR3 DNA reads TGTGCCAGCAGTCAACCGGGACAGGGGGTGAATGGCTACACCTTC. The rearrangement uses TRBV28 and TRBJ1-2, with 11 bases fitting TRBD1. The germline CDR1 and CDR2 sequences are MDHEN and SYDVKM. The CDR3 has 15 residues. V was pared by 5 bases and J by 6 bases, with 8 bases of the junction left unmatched.

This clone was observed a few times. This CDR3 reads CASSLGPSGRISDEQFF. As DNA, the CDR3 is TGCGCCAGCAGCCTGGGGCCTAGCGGGAGAATCAGCGATGAGCAGTTCTTC. The chain combines TRBV5-1 with TRBJ2-1; 10 bases align to TRBD2. The CDR3 covers 17 residues. CDR1 is SGHRS, CDR2 YFSETQ, per germline. With V trimmed by 4 bases and J by 8 bases, 15 bases remained unmatched.

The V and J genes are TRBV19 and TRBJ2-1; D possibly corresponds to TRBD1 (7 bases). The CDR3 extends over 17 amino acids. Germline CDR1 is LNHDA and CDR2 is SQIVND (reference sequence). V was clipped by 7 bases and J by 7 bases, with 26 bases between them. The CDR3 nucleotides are TGTGCCAGTAACGGTGGGACCAGGGGGAGGCCGGAGAATGAGCAGTTCTTC. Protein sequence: CASNGGTRGRPENEQFF.

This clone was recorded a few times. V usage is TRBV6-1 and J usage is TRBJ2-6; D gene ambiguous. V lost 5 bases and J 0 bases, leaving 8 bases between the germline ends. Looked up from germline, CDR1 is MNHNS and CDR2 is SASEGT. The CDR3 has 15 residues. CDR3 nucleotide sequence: TGTGCCAGCAGTTCAGACGACTCTGGGGCCAACGTCCTGACTTTC. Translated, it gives CASSSDDSGANVLTF.

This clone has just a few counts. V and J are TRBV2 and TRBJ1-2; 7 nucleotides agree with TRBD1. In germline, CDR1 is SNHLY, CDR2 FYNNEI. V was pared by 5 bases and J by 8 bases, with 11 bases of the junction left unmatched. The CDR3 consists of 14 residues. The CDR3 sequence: CASSWDSRVGGYTF. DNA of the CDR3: TGTGCCAGCAGTTGGGACAGCCGGGTCGGGGGCTACACCTTC.

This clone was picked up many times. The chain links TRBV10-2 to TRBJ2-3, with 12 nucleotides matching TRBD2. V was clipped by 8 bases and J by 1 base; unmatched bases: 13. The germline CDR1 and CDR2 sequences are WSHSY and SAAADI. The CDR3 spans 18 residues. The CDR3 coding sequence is TGCGCCAGCTGCGAGACTAGCGGGAGTTCCTTCGGCACAGATACGCAGTATTTT. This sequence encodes CASCETSGSSFGTDTQYF.

For the CDR3, the DNA is TGTGCCAGTAAGGAAAGGGGGCAGCACATTCAGTACTTC. Protein sequence: CASKERGQHIQYF. This chain uses TRBV19 with TRBJ2-4; 7 bases match TRBD1. The CDR3 contains 13 residues. Unmatched junction bases numbered 8, after V lost 7 bases and J lost 8 bases. Per the germline V gene, CDR1 is LNHDA and CDR2 is SQIVND (reference sequence).

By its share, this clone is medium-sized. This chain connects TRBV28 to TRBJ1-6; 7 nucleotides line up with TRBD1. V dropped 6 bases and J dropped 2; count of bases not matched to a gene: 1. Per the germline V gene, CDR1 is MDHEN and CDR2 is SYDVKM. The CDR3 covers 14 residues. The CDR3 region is CASRGTAYNSPLHF. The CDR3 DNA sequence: TGTGCCAGCAGGGGGACAGCCTATAATTCACCCCTCCACTTT.

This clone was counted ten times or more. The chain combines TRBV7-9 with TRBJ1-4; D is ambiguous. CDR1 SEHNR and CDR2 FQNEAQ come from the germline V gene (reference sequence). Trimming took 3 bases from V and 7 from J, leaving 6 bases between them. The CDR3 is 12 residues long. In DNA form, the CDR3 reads TGTGCCAGCAGCTTGAGCGGTGAAAAACTGTTTTTT. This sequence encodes CASSLSGEKLFF.

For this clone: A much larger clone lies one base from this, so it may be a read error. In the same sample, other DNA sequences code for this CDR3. The CDR3 DNA follows: TGTGCCAGCAGCCCGACTAGCGGGAGCACAGATACGCAGTACTTT. Encoded protein: CASSPTSGSTDTQYF. The chain uses TRBV3-1 and TRBJ2-3; TRBD2 agrees at 12 bases. The germline gives CDR1 LGHDT, CDR2 YNNKEL (reference sequence). The CDR3 spans 15 residues.

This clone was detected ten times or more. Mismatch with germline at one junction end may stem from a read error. The CDR3 DNA reads TGTGCTAGCAGCATTCGAGGTGGGATCGGGACAGATACGCAGTATTTT. It translates to CASSIRGGIGTDTQYF. This chain joins TRBV7-7 and TRBJ2-3; D remains ambiguous. Germline CDR1 and CDR2: SSHAT and FNYEAQ (reference sequence). CDR3 length: 16 residues.

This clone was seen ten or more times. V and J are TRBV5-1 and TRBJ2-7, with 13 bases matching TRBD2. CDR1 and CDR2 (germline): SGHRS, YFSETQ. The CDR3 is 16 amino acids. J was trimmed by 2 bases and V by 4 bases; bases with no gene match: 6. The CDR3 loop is CASSRTSGGPAYEQYF. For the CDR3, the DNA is TGCGCCAGCAGCCGGACTAGCGGGGGACCCGCCTACGAGCAGTACTTC.